This T cell receptor (beta chain) was found in a study of OX40 agonist ivuxolimab in advanced cancers. Whole-study context: People who had prior anti-PD-1, anti-PD-L1 or anti-CTLA-4 therapy could take part, and roughly 40% had some. Study conclusions and caveats: Patients who responded partially at 0.1-3.0 mg/kg showed clonal expansion ranking among the lowest. Relative to CD4+ cells, CD8+ T cells on average had more expanded clones.

Regarding this clone: Its antigen is not identified.

The CDR3 covers 15 residues. Trimming at V came to 1 base and at J to 8 bases, leaving 5 bases not matched to a gene. Germline CDR1 reads SGHAT; CDR2 reads FQNNGV. TCRdb's copy holds only in-frame clones and misses some; the assay was immunoSEQ multiplex PCR. The sample shows tens of thousands of clones, 80% to 90% of them seen only once. This TCR was sampled from an adult with an advanced solid tumor such as melanoma, head and neck, liver or kidney cancer. The input for sequencing was CD4+ or CD8+ T cells sorted from blood, taken in a trial of the OX40 agonist ivuxolimab. The chain links TRBV11-2 to TRBJ1-4; 9 positions agree with TRBD1. The CDR3 spells CASSLVTGGREKLFF. CDR3 DNA: TGTGCCAGCAGCTTAGTCACAGGGGGCCGGGAAAAACTGTTTTTT.